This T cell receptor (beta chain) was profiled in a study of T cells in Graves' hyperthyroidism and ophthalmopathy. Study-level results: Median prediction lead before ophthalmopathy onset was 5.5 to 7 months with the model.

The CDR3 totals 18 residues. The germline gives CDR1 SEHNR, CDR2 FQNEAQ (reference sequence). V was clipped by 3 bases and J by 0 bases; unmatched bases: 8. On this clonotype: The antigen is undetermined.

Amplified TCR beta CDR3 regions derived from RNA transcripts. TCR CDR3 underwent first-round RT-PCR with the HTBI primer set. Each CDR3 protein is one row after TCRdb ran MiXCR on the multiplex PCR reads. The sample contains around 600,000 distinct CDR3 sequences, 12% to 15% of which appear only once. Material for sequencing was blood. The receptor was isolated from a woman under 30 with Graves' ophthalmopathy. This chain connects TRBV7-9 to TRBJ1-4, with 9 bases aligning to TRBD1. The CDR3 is CASSLMTRDRATNEKLFF. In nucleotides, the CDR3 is TGTGCCAGCAGCTTGATGACTAGGGACAGGGCAACTAATGAAAAACTGTTTTTT.